The 3 T cell receptor beta chains listed next were all sequenced from one sample in a study of CD8 T cells in ankylosing spondylitis. For these receptors, no antigen is known. General study findings and limits: Several highly homologous variants made up a TCR beta motif, and this motif appeared characteristic of ankylosing spondylitis blood.

TCRdb used MiXCR to reprocess the 5' RACE reads, holding one entry per CDR3 protein. There are around 770,000 distinct CDR3 sequences in the sample; 15% to 20% occur only once, and roughly a fifth lies in the top ten. Specimen: blood, either unsorted or a sorted T cell fraction (not recorded which). Receptors were obtained from a male donor with ankylosing spondylitis.

In this sample, this clonotype turned up a few times. The chain is built from TRBV29-1 and TRBJ1-2; 8 positions match TRBD1. Germline values: CDR1 SQVTM, CDR2 ANQGSEA. Germline trimming cut 5 bases from V and 6 bases from J; bases unmatched to any gene: 5. CDR3 length equals 12 residues. The CDR3 DNA sequence: TGCAGCGTTCCACAGGGGGGGGATGGCTACACCTTC. Its protein product is CSVPQGGDGYTF.

The chain combines TRBV11-2 with TRBJ2-4; D gene uncertain. Germline V gene lookup returns CDR1 SGHAT and CDR2 FQNNGV. V was shortened by 5 bases and J by 0 bases, with 14 bases between the two germline ends. This CDR3 spans 16 amino acids. DNA of the CDR3: TGTGCCAGCAGCCCATACAAGTCCCTAGCCAAAAACATTCAGTACTTC. Its protein product is CASSPYKSLAKNIQYF.

There are a few counts of this clonotype. The chain recombines TRBV6-2 or TRBV6-3 with TRBJ2-5, with 9 bases fitting TRBD1. The length of the CDR3 is 16 residues. Trimming cost V 1 base and J 4 bases; bases outside gene matches: 7. Germline CDR1 and CDR2: MNHEY and SVGEGT. The CDR3 loop reads CASSYFSPDRGETQYF. CDR3 nucleotides: TGTGCCAGCAGTTACTTTAGCCCGGACAGGGGAGAGACCCAGTACTTC.